This T cell receptor beta chain was profiled in a study of blood T cells in healthy people across ages. The amount of total RNA extracted per sample was at least 5 micrograms. Germline values: CDR1 DFQATT, CDR2 SNEGSKA (reference sequence). Trimming at V came to 0 bases and at J to 1 base, leaving 9 bases not matched to a gene. This CDR3 is built from 18 residues. Primed by a sample-barcoded 5' primer and a J-beta primer mix, a second PCR proceeded for about 7 to 11 cycles. TCRdb ran MiXCR on the 5' RACE reads and lists one entry per CDR3 protein. The sample contains about 540,000 distinct CDR3 sequences, 24% of which appear only once. These same data were also listed under a study on T cells of mothers and their children.

The sequenced material came from blood. The origin of this receptor is a boy aged 5-17 years in good health. The gene calls are TRBV20-1 and TRBJ2-4, with 10 bases matching TRBD2. The CDR3 loop reads CSARDPSGRAWAKNIQYF. CDR3 in DNA: TGCAGTGCTAGAGATCCCAGCGGGAGGGCCTGGGCCAAAAACATTCAGTACTTC.